A selection of T cell receptor beta chains follows, all from one sample in a study of blood T cell repertoires in COVID-19. Profiling relied on immunoSEQ multiplex PCR, and the TCRdb table lists in-frame clones only, not all of them. The sample contains tens of thousands of clones, approximately 86% of which appear only once. The source material was peripheral blood. The receptors shown here come from a man aged 60 to 75 with acute or convalescent COVID-19. CDR3s include the opening cysteine and the closing phenylalanine or tryptophan. D genes are given only for firm matches. Size values are once, few and many counts, or a class for expanded clones, and some rows have none.

v_gene: TRBV6-5; abundance: NA; d_gene: TRBD1; j_gene: TRBJ1-1; CDR3aa: CASSSRGQLSFF; CDR3nt: TGTGCCAGCAGTTCCAGGGGGCAACTGTCTTTCTTT
v_gene: TRBV6-5; abundance: NA; d_gene: NA; j_gene: TRBJ2-1; CDR3aa: CASSYSRLYNNEQFF; CDR3nt: TGTGCCAGCAGTTACTCGAGACTCTACAACAATGAGCAGTTCTTC
v_gene: TRBV6-1; abundance: few; d_gene: NA; j_gene: TRBJ2-1; CDR3aa: CASSETSIGEQFF; CDR3nt: TGTGCCAGCAGTGAAACTAGCATTGGTGAGCAGTTCTTC
v_gene: TRBV19; abundance: NA; d_gene: NA; j_gene: TRBJ1-6; CDR3aa: CASTDRGNSPLHF; CDR3nt: TGTGCCAGTACGGACCGGGGGAATTCACCCCTCCACTTT
v_gene: TRBV2; abundance: NA; d_gene: NA; j_gene: TRBJ2-1; CDR3aa: CASRNRYETNEQFF; CDR3nt: TGTGCCAGCAGGAACAGATACGAAACCAATGAGCAGTTCTTC
v_gene: TRBV7-2; abundance: once; d_gene: NA; j_gene: TRBJ1-6; CDR3aa: CASSLQGNSPLHF; CDR3nt: TGTGCCAGCAGCTTACAGGGAAATTCACCCCTCCACTTT
v_gene: TRBV7-9; abundance: NA; d_gene: NA; j_gene: TRBJ2-3; CDR3aa: CASSPRGKTVADTQYF; CDR3nt: TGTGCCAGCAGCCCCCGGGGAAAAACGGTAGCAGATACGCAGTATTTT
v_gene: TRBV5-1; abundance: NA; d_gene: NA; j_gene: TRBJ1-1; CDR3aa: CASSLYGQGNTEAFF; CDR3nt: TGCGCCAGCAGCTTGTACGGACAAGGTAACACTGAAGCTTTCTTT
v_gene: TRBV5-1; abundance: once; d_gene: TRBD2; j_gene: TRBJ2-7; CDR3aa: CASSPGVAGPSYEQYF; CDR3nt: TGCGCCAGCAGCCCCGGGGTAGCGGGACCCTCCTACGAGCAGTACTTC
v_gene: TRBV9; abundance: NA; d_gene: TRBD2; j_gene: TRBJ2-1; CDR3aa: CASSVVSGGSAYNEQFF; CDR3nt: TGTGCCAGCAGCGTAGTAAGCGGGGGGAGCGCCTACAATGAGCAGTTCTTC
v_gene: TRBV4-3; abundance: NA; d_gene: NA; j_gene: TRBJ2-7; CDR3aa: CASSQDRQAAYEQYF; CDR3nt: TGCGCCAGCAGCCAAGATAGGCAGGCCGCCTACGAGCAGTACTTC
v_gene: TRBV6-5; abundance: NA; d_gene: NA; j_gene: TRBJ1-2; CDR3aa: CASSSGGFDGYTF; CDR3nt: TGTGCCAGCAGTTCCGGGGGGTTCGATGGCTACACCTTC
v_gene: TRBV4-2; abundance: NA; d_gene: NA; j_gene: TRBJ2-4; CDR3aa: CASSQDPIARNIQYF; CDR3nt: TGTGCCAGCAGCCAAGATCCCATTGCGCGAAACATTCAGTACTTC
v_gene: TRBV4-1; abundance: NA; d_gene: TRBD2; j_gene: TRBJ2-7; CDR3aa: CASSQASGTSRIEYF; CDR3nt: TGCGCCAGCAGCCAAGCTTCCGGGACTAGCCGTATAGAGTACTTC
v_gene: TRBV27; abundance: few; d_gene: NA; j_gene: TRBJ1-5; CDR3aa: CASTRAGQPQHF; CDR3nt: TGTGCCAGCACCAGGGCGGGGCAGCCCCAGCATTTT
v_gene: TRBV18; abundance: NA; d_gene: NA; j_gene: TRBJ2-1; CDR3aa: CASSPRRGGRFGGEQFF; CDR3nt: TGTGCCAGCTCACCACGGAGGGGGGGCCGATTCGGTGGTGAGCAGTTCTTC
v_gene: TRBV19; abundance: NA; d_gene: TRBD1; j_gene: TRBJ1-5; CDR3aa: CASSMDRGRSNQPQHF; CDR3nt: TGTGCCAGTAGTATGGACAGGGGACGGAGCAATCAGCCCCAGCATTTT
v_gene: TRBV29-1; abundance: few; d_gene: NA; j_gene: TRBJ1-2; CDR3aa: CSANSRAYGYTF; CDR3nt: TGCAGCGCTAACAGTAGAGCCTATGGCTACACCTTC
v_gene: TRBV29-1; abundance: NA; d_gene: NA; j_gene: TRBJ2-7; CDR3aa: CSVEEGRNYEQYF; CDR3nt: TGCAGCGTTGAAGAGGGCCGAAACTACGAGCAGTACTTC
v_gene: TRBV20-1; abundance: NA; d_gene: NA; j_gene: TRBJ2-7; CDR3aa: CSASSGHEQYF; CDR3nt: TGCAGTGCTAGTTCTGGGCACGAGCAGTACTTC
v_gene: TRBV6-1; abundance: medium-sized; d_gene: NA; j_gene: TRBJ2-7; CDR3aa: CASSEGEVNEQYF; CDR3nt: TGTGCCAGCAGTGAGGGGGAGGTCAACGAGCAGTACTTC
v_gene: TRBV18; abundance: NA; d_gene: TRBD1; j_gene: TRBJ1-1; CDR3aa: CASHGQGGKNTEAFF; CDR3nt: TGTGCCAGCCATGGACAGGGCGGGAAGAACACTGAAGCTTTCTTT
v_gene: TRBV7-9; abundance: NA; d_gene: TRBD2; j_gene: TRBJ2-3; CDR3aa: CASSSPSGSTDTQYF; CDR3nt: TGTGCCAGCAGCTCGCCTAGCGGGAGCACAGATACGCAGTATTTT
v_gene: TRBV6-2/TRBV6-3; abundance: once; d_gene: NA; j_gene: TRBJ1-6; CDR3aa: CASSRLSARNSPLHF; CDR3nt: TGTGCCAGCAGTAGACTGTCTGCCAGAAATTCACCCCTCCACTTT
v_gene: TRBV18; abundance: NA; d_gene: TRBD1; j_gene: TRBJ1-4; CDR3aa: CASSDRGGEKLFF; CDR3nt: TGTGCCAGTTCGGACAGGGGCGGCGAAAAACTGTTTTTT
v_gene: TRBV11-3; abundance: NA; d_gene: NA; j_gene: TRBJ2-6; CDR3aa: CASSLDLRVSGANVLTF; CDR3nt: TGTGCCAGCAGCTTAGATCTGCGGGTTTCTGGGGCCAACGTCCTGACTTTC
v_gene: TRBV21-1; abundance: NA; d_gene: NA; j_gene: TRBJ1-2; CDR3aa: CASIRTGFRYGYTF; CDR3nt: TGTGCCAGCATAAGGACAGGTTTTCGGTATGGCTACACCTTC
v_gene: TRBV11-3; abundance: NA; d_gene: TRBD2; j_gene: TRBJ2-5; CDR3aa: CASSPNTGGPQETQYF; CDR3nt: TGTGCCAGCAGCCCAAACACGGGGGGGCCACAAGAGACCCAGTACTTC
v_gene: TRBV3-1/TRBV3-2; abundance: NA; d_gene: NA; j_gene: TRBJ1-2; CDR3aa: CASSQAPGHNYGYTF; CDR3nt: TGTGCCAGCAGCCAAGCACCGGGACATAACTATGGCTACACCTTC
v_gene: TRBV7-2; abundance: NA; d_gene: NA; j_gene: TRBJ2-4; CDR3aa: CASSLDRMVQYF; CDR3nt: TGTGCCAGCAGCCTAGACAGGATGGTTCAGTACTTC
v_gene: TRBV7-9; abundance: NA; d_gene: NA; j_gene: TRBJ2-1; CDR3aa: CASSLSSVTYNEQFF; CDR3nt: TGTGCCAGCAGCTTATCTAGCGTTACGTACAATGAGCAGTTCTTC
v_gene: TRBV7-3; abundance: NA; d_gene: TRBD2; j_gene: TRBJ2-2; CDR3aa: CASSPTGGNTGELFF; CDR3nt: TGTGCCAGCAGCCCTACGGGGGGGAACACCGGGGAGCTGTTTTTT
v_gene: TRBV6-6; abundance: once; d_gene: NA; j_gene: TRBJ2-5; CDR3aa: CASSYPTGRAETQYF; CDR3nt: TGTGCCAGCAGTTACCCTACAGGGAGGGCAGAGACCCAGTACTTC
v_gene: TRBV5-1; abundance: NA; d_gene: NA; j_gene: TRBJ2-7; CDR3aa: CASSSRPSPGFYEQYF; CDR3nt: TGCGCCAGCAGCTCCCGCCCTAGCCCCGGATTCTACGAGCAGTACTTC
v_gene: TRBV6-1; abundance: once; d_gene: TRBD2; j_gene: TRBJ2-1; CDR3aa: CASSEFYFSGTSYNEQFF; CDR3nt: TGTGCCAGCAGTGAATTTTATTTTAGCGGGACCTCCTACAATGAGCAGTTCTTC
v_gene: TRBV27; abundance: NA; d_gene: TRBD2; j_gene: TRBJ2-7; CDR3aa: CASSLLVAGGLYEQYF; CDR3nt: TGTGCCAGCAGTTTATTGGTAGCGGGAGGACTCTACGAGCAGTACTTC
v_gene: TRBV9; abundance: once; d_gene: TRBD1; j_gene: TRBJ1-6; CDR3aa: CASSAKGGQYNSPLHF; CDR3nt: TGTGCCAGCAGCGCAAAAGGGGGACAGTATAATTCACCCCTCCACTTT
v_gene: TRBV9; abundance: NA; d_gene: NA; j_gene: TRBJ2-2; CDR3aa: CASSPWDTYTGELFF; CDR3nt: TGTGCCAGCAGCCCCTGGGACACCTACACCGGGGAGCTGTTTTTT
v_gene: TRBV5-6; abundance: once; d_gene: NA; j_gene: TRBJ2-1; CDR3aa: CASSSSGQPYNEQFF; CDR3nt: TGTGCCAGCAGCTCCTCGGGACAACCCTACAATGAGCAGTTCTTC
v_gene: TRBV6-2/TRBV6-3; abundance: NA; d_gene: NA; j_gene: TRBJ2-3; CDR3aa: CASSSQASSTDTQYF; CDR3nt: TGTGCCAGCAGTTCCCAAGCCTCTAGCACAGATACGCAGTATTTT
v_gene: TRBV7-6; abundance: NA; d_gene: TRBD2; j_gene: TRBJ2-3; CDR3aa: CASSLGTSGSNADTQYF; CDR3nt: TGTGCCAGCAGCTTGGGGACTAGCGGGAGCAACGCAGATACGCAGTATTTT
v_gene: TRBV3-1/TRBV3-2; abundance: NA; d_gene: TRBD1; j_gene: TRBJ1-2; CDR3aa: CASSRGDRGRGYTF; CDR3nt: TGTGCCAGCAGCCGGGGGGACAGGGGGCGAGGCTACACCTTC
v_gene: TRBV4-1; abundance: NA; d_gene: TRBD1; j_gene: TRBJ2-1; CDR3aa: CASSHPGQGTYNEQFF; CDR3nt: TGCGCCAGCAGCCACCCGGGACAGGGGACCTACAATGAGCAGTTCTTC
v_gene: TRBV4-3; abundance: NA; d_gene: TRBD2; j_gene: TRBJ2-3; CDR3aa: CASSQDPPATSGGDTQYF; CDR3nt: TGCGCCAGCAGCCAAGATCCCCCCGCGACTAGCGGGGGGGATACGCAGTATTTT
v_gene: TRBV5-4; abundance: NA; d_gene: TRBD2; j_gene: TRBJ2-1; CDR3aa: CASSFVAGDYNEQFF; CDR3nt: TGTGCCAGCAGCTTCGTAGCGGGGGACTACAATGAGCAGTTCTTC
v_gene: TRBV19; abundance: NA; d_gene: TRBD2; j_gene: TRBJ2-1; CDR3aa: CATIGSGGHYNEQFF; CDR3nt: TGTGCCACGATAGGTAGCGGGGGTCACTACAATGAGCAGTTCTTC
v_gene: TRBV19; abundance: NA; d_gene: TRBD1; j_gene: TRBJ1-2; CDR3aa: CASRRDRGQDYGYTF; CDR3nt: TGTGCCAGTAGGCGGGACAGGGGACAGGACTATGGCTACACCTTC
v_gene: TRBV7-2; abundance: NA; d_gene: TRBD1; j_gene: TRBJ2-5; CDR3aa: CASSLVTLRDRGETQYF; CDR3nt: TGTGCCAGCAGCTTAGTGACTCTCCGGGACAGGGGAGAGACCCAGTACTTC
v_gene: TRBV28; abundance: NA; d_gene: NA; j_gene: TRBJ1-5; CDR3aa: CASSPRAEEQPQHF; CDR3nt: TGTGCCAGCAGTCCCCGAGCGGAGGAACAGCCCCAGCATTTT
v_gene: TRBV27; abundance: NA; d_gene: NA; j_gene: TRBJ1-4; CDR3aa: CASSLSVGANEKLFF; CDR3nt: TGTGCCAGCAGTCTGTCCGTCGGGGCTAATGAAAAACTGTTTTTT
v_gene: TRBV27; abundance: NA; d_gene: NA; j_gene: TRBJ1-1; CDR3aa: CASSLSSQGKTEAFF; CDR3nt: TGTGCCAGCAGTTTATCGTCCCAGGGAAAAACTGAAGCTTTCTTT
v_gene: TRBV24-1; abundance: NA; d_gene: TRBD2; j_gene: TRBJ2-1; CDR3aa: CATSDLYSGTVNEQFF; CDR3nt: TGTGCCACCAGTGATTTATATAGCGGGACGGTCAATGAGCAGTTCTTC